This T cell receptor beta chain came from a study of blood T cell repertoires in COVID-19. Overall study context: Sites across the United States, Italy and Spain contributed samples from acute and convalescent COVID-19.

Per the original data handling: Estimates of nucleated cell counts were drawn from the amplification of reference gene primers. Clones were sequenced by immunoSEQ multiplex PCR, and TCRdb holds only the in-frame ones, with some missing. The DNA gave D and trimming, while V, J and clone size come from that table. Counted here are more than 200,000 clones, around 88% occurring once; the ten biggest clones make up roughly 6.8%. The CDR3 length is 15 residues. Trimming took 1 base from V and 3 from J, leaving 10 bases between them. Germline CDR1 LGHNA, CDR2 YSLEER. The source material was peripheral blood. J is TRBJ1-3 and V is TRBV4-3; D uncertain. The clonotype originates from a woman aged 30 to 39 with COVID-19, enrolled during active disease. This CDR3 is CASSQVHSDGNTIYF. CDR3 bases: TGCGCCAGCAGCCAAGTACACAGTGATGGAAACACCATATATTTT.